This T cell receptor beta chain was captured by sequencing in a study of blood T cell repertoires in COVID-19. Study-wide context: Donors in the United States, Italy and Spain gave samples during acute or convalescent COVID-19. Nucleic acid was either cDNA or gDNA, and it came from T cells, B-cell-depleted T cells, or PBMCs.

In the authors' workflow: From reference gene primer amplification, estimates of nucleated cell counts were derived. Sequencing was performed with immunoSEQ multiplex PCR; in TCRdb, only in-frame clones are kept and a portion is missing. V and J calls and clone size are as listed in that table; D and trimming were resolved from the DNA. The sample comprises under 130,000 clones, roughly nine tenths of which are singletons, and approximately 30% rests with the top ten. Germline CDR1 MDHEN, CDR2 SYDVKM. The CDR3 spans 19 residues. V trimming: 3 bases; J trimming: 0 bases; junction bases outside the gene matches: 13.

This receptor was obtained from a woman of 80 years or more with acute or convalescent COVID-19. The chain links TRBV28 to TRBJ1-5, with TRBD1 matching 8 bases. Material: peripheral blood. CDR3 nucleotides: TGTGCCAGCAGTTTCATCGCCCCGGGACAGGCTGATAGCAATCAGCCCCAGCATTTT. Amino acids: CASSFIAPGQADSNQPQHF. The full variable domain, completed using reference TRBV28 and TRBJ1-5, is DVKVTQSSRYLVKRTGEKVFLECVQDMDHENMFWYRQDPGLGLRLIYFSYDVKMKEKGDIPEGYSVSREKKERFSLILESASTNQTSMYLCASSFIAPGQADSNQPQHFGDGTRLSIL.